Each of the 27 T cell receptor beta chains below was sequenced from the same sample in a study of cytomegalovirus exposure and HLA in healthy donors. 13 Jbeta primers and 60 Vbeta primers were used for the PCR. Sequenced by immunoSEQ multiplex PCR; TCRdb stores in-frame clones only, minus some. The table includes 90,000 to 120,000 clones, 81% detected once. The sequencing sample was made of PBMCs. These receptors were collected from a young man in good health and CMV-seronegative.

This chain uses TRBV6-5 with TRBJ1-5, with no clear D. V was cut by 2 bases and J by 4 bases, with 6 bases left in between. The germline V gene encodes CDR1 MNHEY and CDR2 SVGAGI. The CDR3 length is 13 residues. The chain's CDR3 is CASSYGGNQPQHF. DNA for the CDR3: TGTGCCAGCAGTTACGGCGGGAATCAGCCCCAGCATTTT.

This clone is medium-sized (0.01 to 0.1%) in the sample. The rearrangement joins TRBV7-9 to TRBJ2-2; TRBD2 aligns across 12 bases. The J segment lost 7 bases and the V segment lost 5 bases, leaving 11 bases of the junction unmatched. The CDR3 sequence is 17 residues long. Per germline, CDR1 SEHNR and CDR2 FQNEAQ (reference sequence). CDR3 sequence: CASSDRRLAGERGELFF. The DNA of the CDR3 is TGTGCCAGCAGCGATCGGAGACTAGCGGGAGAACGCGGGGAGCTGTTTTTT.

The rearrangement uses TRBV5-8 and TRBJ1-1; D perhaps matches TRBD1 (5 bases). V was pared by 3 bases and J by 5 bases, with 8 bases between. Per the germline V gene, CDR1 is SGHTS and CDR2 is YDEGEE. This CDR3 region has 12 residues. CDR3: CASSYRGTEAFF. The DNA of the CDR3 is TGTGCCAGCAGCTATCGGGGGACTGAAGCTTTCTTT.

This clone was counted between two and nine times. The chain links TRBV27 to TRBJ2-3; 11 positions match TRBD2. Germline CDR1 MNHEY, CDR2 SMNVEV (reference sequence). The V gene end was trimmed by 7 bases and the J gene end by 3 bases; junction bases not matched to a gene: 3. The CDR3 is 14 residues long. The CDR3 coding sequence is TGTGCCAGCACTAGACTAGCGGGGACAGATACGCAGTATTTT. This codes for CASTRLAGTDTQYF.

This chain connects TRBV5-4 to TRBJ1-6; 8 nucleotides align to TRBD1. The V gene end was trimmed by 0 bases and the J gene end by 7 bases; junction bases not matched to a gene: 0. The CDR3 sequence is 14 residues long. Germline CDR1 SGHNT, CDR2 YYREEE (reference sequence). CDR3 in amino acids: CASSLGQGNSPLHF. CDR3 in DNA: TGTGCCAGCAGCTTGGGACAGGGGAATTCACCCCTCCACTTT.

This chain joins TRBV30 and TRBJ1-1; 7 nucleotides align to TRBD1. Germline-derived CDR1 and CDR2 are GTSNPN and SVGIG (reference sequence). V shed 3 bases and J 7 bases; nucleotides not matched to a gene: 5. The CDR3 has 12 amino acids. DNA of the CDR3: TGTGCCTGGAGGACAGGGAATATTGAAGCTTTCTTT. Encoded protein: CAWRTGNIEAFF.

This chain links TRBV6-4 with TRBJ2-1; D possibly corresponds to TRBD2 (5 bases). Germline V CDR1 and CDR2: MRHNA, SNTAGT. There are 14 residues in the CDR3. Trimming cost V 6 bases and J 7 bases, with 16 bases left between them. CDR3 nucleotide sequence: TGTGCCAGCAGAGGACGCCCGGAGGCTAATGAGCAGTTCTTC. It is translated as CASRGRPEANEQFF.

The V and J genes are TRBV30 and TRBJ2-7; a possible D gene is TRBD1 (5 bases). The ends were cut back, 2 bases at V and 7 bases at J, with 12 bases in the middle. This CDR3 has 12 residues. In germline, CDR1 is GTSNPN, CDR2 SVGIG (reference sequence). CDR3 nucleotides: TGTGCCTGGAGTCCAGTAGGGGCAGAGCAGTACTTC. Translation gives CAWSPVGAEQYF.

The CDR3 loop reads CASGILGSTDTQYF. The CDR3 DNA follows: TGTGCCAGTGGGATACTAGGTAGCACAGATACGCAGTATTTT. The genes are TRBV2 and TRBJ2-3; TRBD2 is a possible D gene (5 bases). The CDR3 is made up of 14 amino acids. Germline V gene lookup returns CDR1 SNHLY and CDR2 FYNNEI. The V end was cut by 9 bases, the J end by 0 bases, with 13 bases between.

The chain links TRBV25-1 to TRBJ2-7, with 7 bases that match TRBD2. This CDR3 comprises 13 residues. The germline gives CDR1 MGHDK, CDR2 SYGVNS. Unmatched junction bases numbered 11, after V lost 8 bases and J lost 7 bases. The CDR3 is CASWGGPLLEQYF. CDR3 DNA sequence: TGTGCCAGCTGGGGGGGACCCCTACTAGAGCAGTACTTC.

CDR3 DNA: TGCGCCAGCAGCTGGGACAGTGGGTCACCCCTCCACTTT. It yields the protein CASSWDSGSPLHF. This rearrangement joins TRBV5-1 to TRBJ1-6; 7 bases match TRBD1. This CDR3 has 13 residues. The germline gives CDR1 SGHRS, CDR2 YFSETQ. Trimming took 3 bases from V and 10 from J; bases not matched to a gene: 4. Full variable domain (remainder filled in from reference TRBV5-1 and TRBJ1-6): KAGVTQTPRYLIKTRGQQVTLSCSPISGHRSVSWYQQTPGQGLQFLFEYFSETQRNKGNFPGRFSGRQFSNSRSEMNVSTLELGDSALYLCASSWDSGSPLHFGNGTRLTVT.

J is TRBJ1-6 and V is TRBV11-2; possible D gene TRBD1, 5 bases. In germline, CDR1 is SGHAT, CDR2 FQNNGV. The CDR3 loop spans 14 amino acids. V shed 5 bases and J shed 12 bases, with 17 bases lying between them. The CDR3 sequence: CASSPGLPVGPLHF. CDR3 nucleotide sequence: TGTGCCAGCAGCCCGGGACTGCCGGTCGGACCCCTCCACTTT.

About this clone itself: Other nucleotide sequences in the sample specify the same CDR3. The rearrangement links TRBV27 to TRBJ1-5; D unclear. The V gene's germline CDR1 is MNHEY and CDR2 SMNVEV (reference sequence). Trimming removed 8 bases from V and 2 bases from J, with 13 bases in between. The CDR3 extends over 14 amino acids. The CDR3 reads CASSSPGGNQPQHF. Written as DNA, the CDR3 is TGTGCCAGCTCAAGTCCGGGAGGCAATCAGCCCCAGCATTTT.

The CDR3 protein is CASSQSEVNQPQHF. The CDR3 DNA reads as TGTGCCAGCAGCCAAAGCGAGGTGAATCAGCCCCAGCATTTT. The V and J genes are TRBV7-9 and TRBJ1-5, with D unclear. Germline V gene sequence: CDR1 SEHNR, CDR2 FQNEAQ (reference sequence). The CDR3 contains 14 residues. Trimming took 5 bases from V and 4 from J, leaving 12 bases between them.

This clone was observed a single time. This chain joins TRBV14 and TRBJ1-2; TRBD1 agrees at 7 bases. This CDR3 has 15 residues. Germline values: CDR1 SGHDN, CDR2 FVKESK. The V segment lost 2 bases and the J segment 4 bases; nucleotides outside the gene matches: 7. DNA for the CDR3: TGTGCCAGCAGCCAAACTACACAGGGGTCCTATGGCTACACCTTC. It yields the protein CASSQTTQGSYGYTF.

The V and J genes are TRBV29-1 and TRBJ2-5; 10 bases map to TRBD1. The better agreement between TRBJ2-7 and the DNA end casts doubt on the J call. The CDR3 covers 13 residues. Germline CDR1 SQVTM, CDR2 ANQGSEA. In DNA form, the CDR3 reads TGCAGCGTTGGACGGACAGGGGGGTACGAGCAGTACTTC. This encodes CSVGRTGGYEQYF.

The chain has TRBV29-1 and TRBJ2-7; D possibly corresponds to TRBD1 (5 bases). The germline CDR1 and CDR2 sequences are SQVTM and ANQGSEA. V lost 6 bases, J lost 6 bases, and 21 bases lay in between. This CDR3 has 14 residues. CDR3 nucleotide sequence: TGCAGCGTATCGCCTCAGGGTTCTATTGCCGAGCAGTACTTC. This translates into CSVSPQGSIAEQYF.

Comments on this clone: Germline and junction disagree at one end, which may indicate a read error. V gene TRBV2 combines with J gene TRBJ2-3, with 8 bases lining up with TRBD2. The germline V gene has CDR1 SNHLY and CDR2 FYNNEI. This CDR3 has 14 amino acids. This CDR3 is CASSEGTSRDTQYF. The CDR3 DNA reads TGTGCCAGCAGTGAAGGGACTAGCAGAGATACGCAGTATTTT.

The V gene is TRBV7-9, the J gene TRBJ2-3; the match to TRBD2 covers 12 bases. The CDR3 runs to 15 residues. V shed 5 bases and J 3 bases; nucleotides not matched to a gene: 3. Germline CDR1 and CDR2: SEHNR and FQNEAQ (reference sequence). CDR3 sequence reads: CASSTGLAGTDTQYF. CDR3 DNA sequence: TGTGCCAGCAGCACCGGACTAGCGGGAACAGATACGCAGTATTTT.

In this sample, this clone turned up a few times. The CDR3 protein is CASSYEASGITEQFF. The CDR3, as DNA: TGTGCCAGCAGTTACGAGGCTAGCGGGATCACTGAGCAGTTCTTC. This rearrangement joins TRBV6-5 to TRBJ2-1; 9 nucleotides align to TRBD2. V lost 2 bases, J lost 9 bases, and 8 bases stayed unmatched. Germline assignment: CDR1 MNHEY and CDR2 SVGAGI. There are 15 residues in the CDR3.

V gene TRBV5-4 combines with J gene TRBJ2-3; TRBD2 might be the D (6 bases). CDR3 size: 13 residues. The V end was cut by 4 bases, the J end by 0 bases, with 6 bases between. Germline CDR1 reads SGHNT; CDR2 reads YYREEE (reference sequence). The CDR3 is CASSAGSTDTQYF. The CDR3 bases are TGTGCCAGCAGCGCGGGGAGCACAGATACGCAGTATTTT. Combining the CDR3 with reference TRBV5-4 and TRBJ2-3 gives the whole variable domain ETGVTQSPTHLIKTRGQQVTLRCSSQSGHNTVSWYQQALGQGPQFIFQYYREEENGRGNFPPRFSGLQFPNYSSELNVNALELDDSALYLCASSAGSTDTQYFGPGTRLTVL.

The rearrangement links TRBV15 to TRBJ1-3; no firm D call. The ends were cut back, 3 bases at V and 1 base at J, with 7 bases in the middle. In germline, CDR1 is LNHNV, CDR2 YYDKDF (reference sequence). There are 14 residues in the CDR3. The DNA for the CDR3 is TGTGCCACCAGCAGGCTCGGTTCTGGAAACACCATATATTTT. Its translation is CATSRLGSGNTIYF.

This clone appeared a few times. The chain couples TRBV10-3 to TRBJ1-2; 10 bases are a match to TRBD1. The germline CDR1 and CDR2 sequences are ENHRY and SYGVKD. CDR3 length equals 17 residues. V trimming: 3 bases; J trimming: 4 bases; junction bases outside the gene matches: 11. The CDR3 is CAISDLTGGSFVYGYTF. CDR3 bases: TGTGCCATCAGTGACTTGACAGGGGGCTCGTTCGTCTATGGCTACACCTTC.

This chain connects TRBV28 to TRBJ2-5; D unresolved. The CDR3 length is 14 residues. Per germline, CDR1 MDHEN and CDR2 SYDVKM. V was pared by 5 bases and J by 4 bases, with 14 bases between. The CDR3 region is CASSPRSIAETQYF. CDR3 in DNA: TGTGCCAGCAGTCCAAGGAGTATCGCAGAGACCCAGTACTTC.

The rearrangement joins TRBV14 to TRBJ2-3; D gene unclear. V was clipped by 0 bases and J by 5 bases, with 15 bases between them. Germline values: CDR1 SGHDN, CDR2 FVKESK. This CDR3 is built from 16 residues. The CDR3 loop is CASSQEPAPVGDTQYF. The CDR3 DNA reads TGTGCCAGCAGCCAAGAGCCCGCGCCCGTTGGAGATACGCAGTATTTT.

The rearrangement uses TRBV2 and TRBJ2-7, with 11 bases aligning to TRBD2. The CDR3 is 14 amino acids. The V gene end was trimmed by 7 bases and the J gene end by 2 bases; junction bases not matched to a gene: 4. Germline V gene data show CDR1 as SNHLY and CDR2 as FYNNEI. CDR3 sequence: CASTVAGGAYEQYF. CDR3 in DNA: TGTGCCAGCACTGTAGCGGGAGGGGCCTACGAGCAGTACTTC. The variable domain in full, with the rest retrieved from reference TRBV2 and TRBJ2-7, is EPEVTQTPSHQVTQMGQEVILRCVPISNHLYFYWYRQILGQKVEFLVSFYNNEISEKSEIFDDQFSVERPDGSNFTLKIRSTKLEDSAMYFCASTVAGGAYEQYFGPGTRLTVT.

This clone has just one count. J is TRBJ1-2 and V is TRBV6-5; D might be TRBD1 (6 bases). This CDR3 has 15 amino acids. V was clipped by 2 bases and J by 4 bases, with 14 bases between them. CDR1 and CDR2 from the germline V gene are MNHEY and SVGAGI. CDR3 sequence (DNA): TGTGCCAGCAGTTACACGGCGGGGGGCGGCTATGGCTACACCTTC. It translates to CASSYTAGGGYGYTF.